What follows are 24 T cell receptor beta chains derived from one specimen sequenced in a study of blood T cell repertoires in COVID-19. TCRdb's table, derived via immunoSEQ multiplex PCR, lists solely in-frame clones and lacks some. This table holds 100,000 to 150,000 clones, more than 70% found once. Sequenced: peripheral blood. The receptor source for this set is a man in his sixties with acute or convalescent COVID-19.

This rearrangement joins TRBV13 to TRBJ2-5; 7 bases match TRBD1. V trimming: 5 bases; J trimming: 5 bases; junction bases outside the gene matches: 8. Germline loops: CDR1 PRHDT, CDR2 FYEKMQ (reference sequence). This CDR3 is 14 amino acids long. This chain's CDR3 is CASSRSTGDETQYF. In DNA, the CDR3 is TGTGCCAGCAGCCGCTCTACAGGGGATGAGACCCAGTACTTC.

Only a few counts were recorded for this clone. The chain has TRBV11-2 and TRBJ2-5; possible D gene TRBD2, 7 bases. Germline V gene lookup returns CDR1 SGHAT and CDR2 FQNNGV. Trimming took 3 bases from V and 4 from J, leaving 18 bases between them. The CDR3 is made up of 16 amino acids. Here the CDR3 DNA reads TGTGCCAGCAGCTTGGGGGGGGCGGGAATCGGAGAGACCCAGTACTTC. Translation: CASSLGGAGIGETQYF.

This clone was detected once. V and J are TRBV25-1 and TRBJ1-2; no firm D call. Germline V lookup: CDR1 MGHDK, CDR2 SYGVNS. V was clipped by 9 bases and J by 5 bases, with 10 bases between them. This CDR3 is 11 amino acids long. This CDR3 is CASKDGYGYTF. The CDR3, as DNA: TGTGCCAGTAAAGACGGGTATGGCTACACCTTC.

The chain uses TRBV7-9 and TRBJ1-2; TRBD1 might be the D (5 bases). V was cut by 8 bases and J by 4 bases, with 14 bases left in between. This CDR3 contains 13 residues. The germline gives CDR1 SEHNR, CDR2 FQNEAQ (reference sequence). The CDR3 here is CASRGGTSYGYTF. The CDR3 region has the DNA TGTGCCAGCCGGGGGGGTACGAGCTATGGCTACACCTTC.

The chain joins TRBV5-6 to TRBJ2-1; D possibly corresponds to TRBD2 (5 bases). V dropped 1 base and J dropped 3 bases, with 11 bases sitting between them. This CDR3 region has 15 residues. Germline V gene data show CDR1 as SGHDT and CDR2 as YYEEEE. Written as DNA, the CDR3 is TGTGCCAGCAGCTTGACCGGGGTGATCTACAATGAGCAGTTCTTC. This gives the protein CASSLTGVIYNEQFF.

This clone was recorded a few times. The gene calls are TRBV7-2 and TRBJ2-5, with D possibly being TRBD1 (5 bases). Germline lookup yields CDR1 SGHTA and CDR2 FQGNSA. The CDR3 totals 14 residues. V was pared by 5 bases and J by 4 bases, with 14 bases between. The CDR3 region has the DNA TGTGCCAGCAGCCCCACGGCGCAGGGAGAGACCCAGTACTTC. Its translation: CASSPTAQGETQYF.

This clone appeared a single time. The rearrangement links TRBV18 to TRBJ1-2, with 10 bases fitting TRBD1. Germline assignment: CDR1 KGHSH and CDR2 LQKENI. The CDR3 is 16 amino acids. V was pared by 8 bases and J by 6 bases, with 15 bases of the junction left unmatched. This chain's CDR3 is CASRPGQGGPRDGYTF. The CDR3 DNA sequence: TGTGCCAGCCGACCCGGACAGGGGGGCCCCCGTGATGGCTACACCTTC.

V and J are TRBV7-9 and TRBJ2-5; 11 bases are shared with TRBD1. J gave up 1 base and V 3 bases, and 10 bases lay outside the gene matches. The CDR3 is 18 amino acids. Per the germline V gene, CDR1 is SEHNR and CDR2 is FQNEAQ (reference sequence). The CDR3 bases are TGTGCCAGCAGCTTGATTCTTGTAGGGACAGGGGGCCAAGAGACCCAGTACTTC. It is translated as CASSLILVGTGGQETQYF.

This chain connects TRBV28 to TRBJ1-5, with TRBD1 matching over 7 bases. The V and J ends lost 4 bases and 0 bases, in that order; junction bases with no gene match: 9. This CDR3 is built from 17 residues. Germline V gene data show CDR1 as MDHEN and CDR2 as SYDVKM. CDR3 sequence (DNA): TGTGCCAGCAGTTGGGGGGACAGACTAATTAGCAATCAGCCCCAGCATTTT. Encoded protein: CASSWGDRLISNQPQHF.

This clone was found a few times. The V and J genes are TRBV9 and TRBJ1-5; TRBD1 might be the D (5 bases). Germline V gene data show CDR1 as SGDLS and CDR2 as YYNGEE. The V end was cut by 4 bases, the J end by 5 bases, with 13 bases between. CDR3 length: 14 residues. CDR3 amino acids: CASSRGAAYQPQHF. In nucleotides, the CDR3 is TGTGCCAGCAGCCGTGGGGCAGCATATCAGCCCCAGCATTTT. The entire variable domain, with the rest obtained from reference TRBV9 and TRBJ1-5, is as follows: DSGVTQTPKHLITATGQRVTLRCSPRSGDLSVYWYQQSLDQGLQFLIQYYNGEERAKGNILERFSAQQFPDLHSELNLSSLELGDSALYFCASSRGAAYQPQHFGDGTRLSIL.

This chain links TRBV19 with TRBJ2-5; TRBD2 matches 7 bases. The CDR3 is 14 amino acids. Germline CDR1 and CDR2: LNHDA and SQIVND (reference sequence). The trim removed 0 bases at V and 9 bases at J, leaving 7 bases unmatched. CDR3 bases: TGTGCCAGTAGTATAGATCCCCCCAGCGGGGCCCAGTACTTC. This encodes CASSIDPPSGAQYF.

This chain joins TRBV29-1 and TRBJ2-7, with 13 bases identical to TRBD2. J gave up 5 bases and V 6 bases, and 10 bases lay outside the gene matches. The CDR3 contains 15 residues. Germline CDR1 SQVTM, CDR2 ANQGSEA. For the CDR3, the DNA is TGCAGCGTCCTAGGACTAGCGGGAGTTGGCAACGAGCAGTACTTC. This codes for CSVLGLAGVGNEQYF.

This CDR3 reads CASSYDLQDRYEQYF. CDR3 bases: TGTGCCAGCAGTTACGATTTACAGGACCGCTACGAGCAGTACTTC. V and J are TRBV6-2 or TRBV6-3 and TRBJ2-7; weak D call: TRBD1 (5 bases). V lost 2 bases and J 3 bases, leaving 14 bases between the germline ends. The germline V gene encodes CDR1 MNHEY and CDR2 SVGEGT. This CDR3 comprises 15 residues.

The CDR3 sequence: CASSAPGQGINYGYTF. In DNA form, the CDR3 reads TGTGCCAGCAGCGCACCTGGACAGGGGATTAACTATGGCTACACCTTC. The rearrangement links TRBV6-2 or TRBV6-3 to TRBJ1-2; 9 bases are shared with TRBD1. Looked up from germline, CDR1 is MNHEY and CDR2 is SVGEGT. Trimming cost V 6 bases and J 1 base; bases outside gene matches: 9. This CDR3 is built from 16 residues.

This rearrangement joins TRBV29-1 to TRBJ1-1; D unresolved. Per germline, CDR1 SQVTM and CDR2 ANQGSEA. The CDR3 runs 15 residues. Trimming left V 2 bases short and J 0 bases short, with 13 bases between. The DNA for the CDR3 is TGCAGCGTTGAAACTAGGGTTCAGTTGAACACTGAAGCTTTCTTT. Translating it yields CSVETRVQLNTEAFF.

The V call is TRBV6-5, the J call TRBJ2-3, with 8 bases matching TRBD1. Germline CDR1 MNHEY, CDR2 SVGAGI. The junction had 6 bases not matched to a gene; V was cut back by 7 bases and J by 3 bases. The length of the CDR3 is 14 residues. In DNA form, the CDR3 reads TGTGCCAGCAACCCCCAGGGGGCAACAGATACGCAGTATTTT. Translation: CASNPQGATDTQYF.

This clone has just a few counts. The V gene is TRBV30, the J gene TRBJ2-3; D may be TRBD2 (7 bases). Germline V lookup: CDR1 GTSNPN, CDR2 SVGIG (reference sequence). Trimming took 7 bases from V and 4 from J, leaving 18 bases between them. The CDR3 spans 14 residues. CDR3 region: CAFSRGALADTQYF. Here the CDR3 DNA reads TGTGCCTTCTCCCGGGGGGCGTTGGCAGATACGCAGTATTTT. Variable domain in full (rest from reference TRBV30 and TRBJ2-3): SQTIHQWPATLVQPVGSPLSLECTVEGTSNPNLYWYRQAAGRGLQLLFYSVGIGQISSEVPQNLSASRPQDRQFILSSKKLLLSDSGFYLCAFSRGALADTQYFGPGTRLTVL.

The J gene is TRBJ2-1, the V gene TRBV27; no definite D call. CDR3 size: 16 residues. Germline lookup yields CDR1 MNHEY and CDR2 SMNVEV (reference sequence). V dropped 5 bases and J dropped 2 bases, with 16 bases sitting between them. The CDR3 region is CASSVAAQGAYNEQFF. For the CDR3, the DNA is TGTGCCAGCAGTGTGGCGGCTCAAGGCGCCTACAATGAGCAGTTCTTC.

This rearrangement joins TRBV12-3 or TRBV12-4 to TRBJ2-1; weak D call: TRBD1 (6 bases). The CDR3 totals 12 residues. V was pared by 5 bases and J by 10 bases, with 12 bases between. The CDR3 loop is CASSPSGTEQFF. CDR3 sequence (DNA): TGTGCCAGCAGTCCATCCGGGACAGAGCAGTTCTTC.

The V and J genes are TRBV2 and TRBJ2-7; 10 bases agree with TRBD1. Trimming took 6 bases from V and 5 from J; bases not matched to a gene: 4. The V gene's germline CDR1 is SNHLY and CDR2 FYNNEI. The CDR3 spans 13 residues. CDR3 coding DNA: TGTGCCAGCAGGGAGACAGGGGGCCACGAGCAGTACTTC. Translated: CASRETGGHEQYF.

This rearrangement joins TRBV3-1 (or the pseudogene TRBV3-2) to TRBJ2-1; 7 bases agree with TRBD1. There are 13 residues in the CDR3. The J segment lost 11 bases and the V segment lost 1 base, leaving 5 bases of the junction unmatched. From germline, CDR1 is LGHDT and CDR2 YNNKEL (reference sequence). The CDR3 is CASSQGGTDQQFF. CDR3 DNA sequence: TGTGCCAGCAGCCAAGGGGGGACAGATCAGCAGTTCTTC.

This rearrangement joins TRBV6-1 to TRBJ2-3, with 9 bases fitting TRBD1. V shed 4 bases and J 10 bases; nucleotides not matched to a gene: 15. Germline lookup yields CDR1 MNHNS and CDR2 SASEGT. CDR3 length: 16 amino acids. The CDR3 reads CASSGTGTGPQYAQYF. CDR3 DNA sequence: TGTGCCAGCAGTGGGACCGGGACAGGGCCCCAGTATGCGCAGTATTTT.

This chain links TRBV11-2 with TRBJ2-2; D may be TRBD1 (5 bases). This CDR3 spans 15 amino acids. The germline V and J ends were trimmed by 5 bases and 1 base, with 11 bases remaining between them. Per the germline V gene, CDR1 is SGHAT and CDR2 is FQNNGV. DNA for the CDR3: TGTGCCAGCAGCCCTGGGGCGGTGAACACCGGGGAGCTGTTTTTT. This gives the protein CASSPGAVNTGELFF.

The V gene is TRBV10-3, the J gene TRBJ2-1; D perhaps matches TRBD1 (7 bases). Trimming took off 3 bases at V and 6 bases at J, with 18 bases between the two ends. Germline V gene sequence: CDR1 ENHRY, CDR2 SYGVKD. The CDR3 totals 16 residues. CDR3 amino acids: CAISEIAGGGGNEQFF. The CDR3 DNA reads TGTGCCATCAGTGAAATTGCTGGAGGGGGCGGCAATGAGCAGTTCTTC.